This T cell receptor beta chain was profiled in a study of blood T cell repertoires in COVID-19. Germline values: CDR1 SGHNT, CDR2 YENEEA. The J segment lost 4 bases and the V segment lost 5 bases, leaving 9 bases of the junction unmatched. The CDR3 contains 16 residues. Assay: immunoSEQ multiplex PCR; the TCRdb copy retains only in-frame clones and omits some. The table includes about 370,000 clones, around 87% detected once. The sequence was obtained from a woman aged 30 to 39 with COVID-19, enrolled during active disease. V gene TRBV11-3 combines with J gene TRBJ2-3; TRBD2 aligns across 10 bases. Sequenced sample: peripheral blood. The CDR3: CASSPGTSGTADTQYF. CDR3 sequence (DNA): TGTGCCAGCAGCCCCGGAACTAGCGGGACGGCAGATACGCAGTATTTT.